This TCR beta chain was captured in a study of blood T cell repertoires in COVID-19. Study at large: Recovered participants had two consecutive negative NP/OP PCR tests, healthcare professional clearance, or symptom resolution. The samples span acute and convalescent COVID-19 from the United States, Italy and Spain.

TCRdb's copy holds only in-frame clones and misses some; the assay was immunoSEQ multiplex PCR. The sample shows roughly 210,000 clones, roughly 84% of them seen only once. Germline lookup yields CDR1 SNHLY and CDR2 FYNNEI. Trimming removed 6 bases from V and 6 bases from J; junction bases left unmatched: 12. The CDR3 runs to 16 residues. Across about two dozen US areas, participants ranged in age from about 18 to 100 years. Participant reports of clinical history set cohort assignment. This sequence was found in a young man in a cohort exposed to, infected with or recovered from COVID-19 (not recorded which). Sequenced input: PBMCs or T cells enriched from blood (not recorded which). The J gene is TRBJ1-5, the V gene TRBV2; 9 bases are shared with TRBD1. CDR3 bases: TGTGCCAGCAGACCCGAACAGGGGGCACACGGTCAGCCCCAGCATTTT. This codes for CASRPEQGAHGQPQHF.